This T cell receptor (beta chain) came from a study of type 1 regulatory T cells. Overall study: T-allo10 is a Tr1-enriched, alloantigen-specific CD4 T cell product made in vitro. Study-level points and caveats: Type 1 regulatory T cells had a more restricted TCR repertoire than non-type 1 regulatory T cells.

As for this clonotype: The antigen remains unidentified. At one end, the junction sequence differs from germline, possibly due to a read error.

The CDR3 has 15 amino acids. Germline CDR1 KGHDR, CDR2 SFDVKD. From the reads, TCRdb called clonotypes with MiXCR, one entry per CDR3 protein. The table includes tens of thousands of distinct CDR3 sequences, 20% detected once. This TCR derives from a human donor in good health. The chain joins TRBV24-1 to TRBJ2-1; TRBD2 matches at 11 bases. The source material was cultured type 1 regulatory T (Tr1) cells, either the whole culture or a sorted fraction (not recorded which). CDR3 residues: CATSDRLAGYIEQFF. The DNA for the CDR3 is TGTGCCACCAGTGACCGACTAGCGGGATACATTGAGCAGTTCTTC.